The 2 T cell receptor beta chains presented below share a single source sample, sequenced in a study of blood T cell repertoires in COVID-19. Profiling relied on immunoSEQ multiplex PCR, and the TCRdb table lists in-frame clones only, not all of them. The top ten clones hold under 20% of a sample with about 120,000 clones, around three quarters of them seen once. Specimen: peripheral blood. The receptors come from a man between 60 and 75 years old with active or convalescent COVID-19.

The rearrangement links TRBV7-2 to TRBJ2-1, with a tentative D call TRBD2 (5 bases). The ends were cut back, 5 bases at V and 8 bases at J, with 16 bases in the middle. Per germline, CDR1 SGHTA and CDR2 FQGNSA. The CDR3 length is 14 residues. CDR3 protein: CASSPRTGNYEQFF. The CDR3 nucleotides are TGTGCCAGCAGCCCTAGGACTGGAAATTATGAGCAGTTCTTC. Filled out from reference TRBV7-2 and TRBJ2-1, the complete variable domain reads GAGVSQSPSNKVTEKGKDVELRCDPISGHTALYWYRQSLGQGLEFLIYFQGNSAPDKSGLPSDRFSAERTGGSVSTLTIQRTQQEDSAVYLCASSPRTGNYEQFFGPGTRLTVL.

The genes are TRBV27 and TRBJ2-1; 9 bases are shared with TRBD2. This CDR3 is built from 14 residues. Germline assignment: CDR1 MNHEY and CDR2 SMNVEV (reference sequence). V lost 6 bases and J lost 8; bases outside the gene matches: 8. The CDR3 spells CASSTGTSIYEQFF. CDR3 DNA: TGTGCCAGCAGCACGGGGACTAGCATCTATGAGCAGTTCTTC.